Each of the 9 T cell receptor beta chains below was sequenced from the same sample in a study of technical replicates of blood from a few donors. This table comes from immunoSEQ multiplex PCR, and its TCRdb copy is limited to in-frame clones, with some not included. The sample has about 98,000 clones; 90% to 97% are singletons. The sample consisted of T cells isolated from PBMCs. These receptors were obtained from a human donor in good health.

The chain has TRBV2 and TRBJ1-2; 8 positions agree with TRBD1. Trimming took 4 bases from V and 3 from J; bases not matched to a gene: 7. Germline CDR1 SNHLY, CDR2 FYNNEI. The length of the CDR3 is 15 residues. The CDR3 nucleotides read TGTGCCAGCAGTGGACTCAGGGGGCCTGACTATGGCTACACCTTC. Protein: CASSGLRGPDYGYTF.

The CDR3 DNA is TGTGCCAGCTGGGCAGGGGGCGGATTGGCATATGGCTACACCTTC. It yields the protein CASWAGGGLAYGYTF. The chain is built from TRBV6-5 and TRBJ1-2, with TRBD1 matching over 8 bases. CDR1 is MNHEY, CDR2 SVGAGI, per germline. CDR3 size: 15 residues. V gave up 8 bases and J gave up 5 bases; unmatched junction bases: 13.

The V gene is TRBV27, the J gene TRBJ2-7; 14 bases match TRBD2. This CDR3 spans 17 amino acids. The junction had 12 bases not matched to a gene; V was cut back by 5 bases and J by 6 bases. Germline CDR1 MNHEY, CDR2 SMNVEV (reference sequence). CDR3 in DNA: TGTGCCAGCAGTAAAAGGACTAGCGGGGGGACCCAATTCGAGCAGTACTTC. Encoded protein: CASSKRTSGGTQFEQYF.

The CDR3 DNA reads TGTGCCAGCAGCCTTATCGGGACAGACTACATCCTCTCTGGGGCCAACGTCCTGACTTTC. Translation: CASSLIGTDYILSGANVLTF. V gene TRBV21-1 combines with J gene TRBJ2-6; the table assigns TRBD1, which was not confirmed against the DNA. TRBV21-1 is flagged as a pseudogene. The CDR3 sequence is 20 residues long.

This sequence joins TRBV27 and TRBJ2-1; D not certain. CDR1 MNHEY and CDR2 SMNVEV come from the germline V gene (reference sequence). There are 14 residues in the CDR3. Trimming pared 1 base from V and 0 bases from J, leaving 4 bases between. CDR3 bases: TGTGCCAGCAGTTTATGGGCCTCCTACAATGAGCAGTTCTTC. This gives the protein CASSLWASYNEQFF.

In regard to this clone: Within the sample, other DNA sequences also encode this same CDR3. V gene TRBV4-1 combines with J gene TRBJ2-1; 7 bases map to TRBD2. Germline V gene sequence: CDR1 MGHRA, CDR2 YSYEKL. Unmatched junction bases numbered 0, after V lost 1 base and J lost 0 bases. The CDR3 consists of 15 residues. The CDR3 DNA is TGCGCCAGCAGCCAAGGCGGGAGCTCCTACAATGAGCAGTTCTTC. Translated: CASSQGGSSYNEQFF.

This rearrangement joins TRBV7-8 to TRBJ2-1, with 9 positions matching TRBD2. CDR3 length: 16 amino acids. The J segment lost 7 bases and the V segment lost 3 bases, leaving 10 bases of the junction unmatched. From germline, CDR1 is SGHVS and CDR2 FQNEAQ. The CDR3 is CASSFRPAGGRNEQFF. In DNA form, the CDR3 reads TGTGCCAGCAGCTTCCGCCCAGCGGGGGGTCGAAATGAGCAGTTCTTC.

V is TRBV9 and J is TRBJ2-3; 7 nucleotides match TRBD2. The V gene's germline CDR1 is SGDLS and CDR2 YYNGEE. J lost 0 bases, V lost 2 bases, and 0 bases had no gene match. This CDR3 is 14 amino acids long. This CDR3 reads CASSVSGSTDTQYF. CDR3 DNA: TGTGCCAGCAGCGTTAGCGGGAGCACAGATACGCAGTATTTT.

The J gene is TRBJ1-5, the V gene TRBV21-1. TRBV21-1 is annotated as a pseudogene. This CDR3 comprises 19 residues. CDR3 nucleotides: TGTGCCAGCAGCAAAGCGCTTCTTGTTTGGGAGGGCAGCAATCAGCCCCAGCATTTT. Amino acid sequence: CASSKALLVWEGSNQPQHF.